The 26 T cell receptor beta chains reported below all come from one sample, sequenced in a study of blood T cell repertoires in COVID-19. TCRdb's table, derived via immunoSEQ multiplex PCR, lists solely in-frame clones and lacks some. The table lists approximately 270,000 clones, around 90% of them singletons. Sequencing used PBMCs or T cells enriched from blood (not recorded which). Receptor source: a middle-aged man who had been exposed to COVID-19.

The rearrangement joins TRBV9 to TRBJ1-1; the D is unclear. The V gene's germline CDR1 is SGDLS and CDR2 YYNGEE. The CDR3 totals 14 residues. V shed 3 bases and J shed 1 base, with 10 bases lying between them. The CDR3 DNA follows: TGTGCCAGCAGCGCAAGTGGGCAGAACACTGAAGCTTTCTTT. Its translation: CASSASGQNTEAFF.

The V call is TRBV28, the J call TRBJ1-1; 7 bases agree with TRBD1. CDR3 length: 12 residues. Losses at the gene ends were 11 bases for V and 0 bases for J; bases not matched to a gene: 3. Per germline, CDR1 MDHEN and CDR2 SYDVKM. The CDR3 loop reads CALTGVNTEAFF. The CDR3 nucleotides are TGTGCCTTAACAGGGGTGAACACTGAAGCTTTCTTT.

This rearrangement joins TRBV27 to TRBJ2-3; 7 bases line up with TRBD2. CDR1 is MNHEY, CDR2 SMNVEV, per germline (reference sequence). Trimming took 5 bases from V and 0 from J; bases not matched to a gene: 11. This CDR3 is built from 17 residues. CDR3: CASSMRRESTSTDTQYF. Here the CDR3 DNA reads TGTGCCAGCAGTATGCGGCGGGAGTCTACAAGCACAGATACGCAGTATTTT.

CDR3 amino acids: CAIKSGDLAEAFF. In DNA form, the CDR3 reads TGTGCCATCAAATCGGGGGATTTGGCTGAAGCTTTCTTT. The J gene is TRBJ1-1, the V gene TRBV10-3, with D possibly TRBD1 on 5 matching bases. V was pared by 7 bases and J by 6 bases, with 15 bases between. Germline CDR1 is ENHRY and CDR2 is SYGVKD. This CDR3 contains 13 residues.

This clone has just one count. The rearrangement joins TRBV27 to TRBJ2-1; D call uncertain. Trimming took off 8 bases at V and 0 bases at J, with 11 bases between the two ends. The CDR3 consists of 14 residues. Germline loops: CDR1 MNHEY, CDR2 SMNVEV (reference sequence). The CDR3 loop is CASGAVSSYNEQFF. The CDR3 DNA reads TGTGCCAGCGGTGCCGTGAGCTCCTACAATGAGCAGTTCTTC.

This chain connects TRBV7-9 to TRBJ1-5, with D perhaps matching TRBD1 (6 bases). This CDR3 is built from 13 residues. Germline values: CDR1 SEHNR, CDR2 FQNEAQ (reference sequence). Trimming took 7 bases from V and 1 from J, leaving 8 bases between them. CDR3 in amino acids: CASTTGSNQPQHF. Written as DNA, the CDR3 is TGTGCCAGCACCACAGGGAGCAATCAGCCCCAGCATTTT.

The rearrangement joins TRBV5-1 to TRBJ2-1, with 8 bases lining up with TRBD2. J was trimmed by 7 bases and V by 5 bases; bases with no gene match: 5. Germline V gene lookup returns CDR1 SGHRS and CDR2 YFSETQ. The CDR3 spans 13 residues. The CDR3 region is CASRAGVWNEQFF. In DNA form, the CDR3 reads TGCGCCAGCAGAGCGGGAGTTTGGAATGAGCAGTTCTTC.

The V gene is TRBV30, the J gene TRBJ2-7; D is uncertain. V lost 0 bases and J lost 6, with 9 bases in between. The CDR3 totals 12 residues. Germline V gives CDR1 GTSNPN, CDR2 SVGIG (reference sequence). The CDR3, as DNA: TGTGCCTGGAGTGTCAGGTACTTCGAGCAGTACTTC. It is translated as CAWSVRYFEQYF.

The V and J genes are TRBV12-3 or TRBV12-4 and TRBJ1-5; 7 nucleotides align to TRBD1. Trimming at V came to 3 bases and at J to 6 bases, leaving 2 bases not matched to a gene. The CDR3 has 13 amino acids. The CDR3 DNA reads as TGTGCCAGCAGTTTCTCAGGGGGTCAGCCCCAGCATTTT. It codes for CASSFSGGQPQHF.

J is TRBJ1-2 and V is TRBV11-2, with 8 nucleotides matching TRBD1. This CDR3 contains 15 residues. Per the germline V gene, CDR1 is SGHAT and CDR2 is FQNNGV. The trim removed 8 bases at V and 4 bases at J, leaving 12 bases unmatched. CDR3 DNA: TGTGCCAGCCATCAGTCCCGGGACAGGCGCTATGGCTACACCTTC. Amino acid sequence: CASHQSRDRRYGYTF.

The CDR3 bases are TGTGCCAGCAGTGAAGGACTAGCGGAGTCCCACGAGCAGTACTTC. It translates to CASSEGLAESHEQYF. The chain couples TRBV6-1 to TRBJ2-7; TRBD2 matches at 9 bases. The trim removed 1 base at V and 5 bases at J, leaving 6 bases unmatched. CDR1 is MNHNS and CDR2 is SASEGT in the germline V gene. There are 15 residues in the CDR3.

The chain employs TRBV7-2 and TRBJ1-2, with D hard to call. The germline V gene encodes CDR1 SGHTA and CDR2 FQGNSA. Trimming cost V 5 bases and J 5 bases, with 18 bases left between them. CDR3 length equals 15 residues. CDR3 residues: CASSPSLGQRYGYTF. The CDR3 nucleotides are TGTGCCAGCAGCCCTAGCTTAGGGCAGAGGTATGGCTACACCTTC.

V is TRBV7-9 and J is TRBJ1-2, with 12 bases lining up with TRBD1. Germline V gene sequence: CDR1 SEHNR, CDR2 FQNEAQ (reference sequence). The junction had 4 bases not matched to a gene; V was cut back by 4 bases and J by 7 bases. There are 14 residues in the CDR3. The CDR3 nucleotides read TGTGCCAGCAGCTCGGGACAGGGGGCAAGTGGCTACACCTTC. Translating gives CASSSGQGASGYTF.

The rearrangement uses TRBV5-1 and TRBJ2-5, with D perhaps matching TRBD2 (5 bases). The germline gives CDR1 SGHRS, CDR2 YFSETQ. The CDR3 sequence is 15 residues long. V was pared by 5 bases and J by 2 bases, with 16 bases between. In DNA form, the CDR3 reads TGCGCCAGCAGTCAAAGTCCGGGATCACAAGAGACCCAGTACTTC. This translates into CASSQSPGSQETQYF.

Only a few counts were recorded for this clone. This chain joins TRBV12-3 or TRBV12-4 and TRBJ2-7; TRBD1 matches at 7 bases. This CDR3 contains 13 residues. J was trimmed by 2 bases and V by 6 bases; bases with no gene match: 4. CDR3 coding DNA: TGTGCCAGCAGGCTGACAGGGACCTACGAGCAGTACTTC. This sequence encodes CASRLTGTYEQYF.

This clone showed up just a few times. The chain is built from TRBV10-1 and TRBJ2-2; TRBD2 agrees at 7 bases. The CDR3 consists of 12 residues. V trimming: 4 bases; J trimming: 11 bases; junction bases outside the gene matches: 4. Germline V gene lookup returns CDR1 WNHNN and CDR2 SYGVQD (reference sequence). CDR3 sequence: CASSAGGIELFF. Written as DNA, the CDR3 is TGCGCCAGCAGTGCCGGGGGGATTGAGCTGTTTTTT.

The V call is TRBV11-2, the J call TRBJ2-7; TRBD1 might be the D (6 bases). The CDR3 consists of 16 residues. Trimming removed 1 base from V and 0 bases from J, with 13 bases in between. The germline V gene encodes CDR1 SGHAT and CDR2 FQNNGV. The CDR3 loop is CASSLVGAASSYEQYF. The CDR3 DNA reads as TGTGCCAGCAGCTTAGTGGGGGCGGCGAGCTCCTACGAGCAGTACTTC.

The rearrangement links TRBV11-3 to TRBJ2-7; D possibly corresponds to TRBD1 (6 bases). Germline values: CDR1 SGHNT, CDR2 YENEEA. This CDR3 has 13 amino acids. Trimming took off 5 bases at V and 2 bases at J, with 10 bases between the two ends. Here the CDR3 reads CASSRDIAYEQYF. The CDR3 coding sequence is TGTGCCAGCAGCCGGGACATAGCCTACGAGCAGTACTTC.

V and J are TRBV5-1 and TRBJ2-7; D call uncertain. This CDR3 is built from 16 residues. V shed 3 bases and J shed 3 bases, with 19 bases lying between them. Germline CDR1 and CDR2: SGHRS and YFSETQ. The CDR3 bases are TGCGCCAGCAGCTGGTACTCTTTCCCTTTTTTCTACGAGCAGTACTTC. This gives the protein CASSWYSFPFFYEQYF.

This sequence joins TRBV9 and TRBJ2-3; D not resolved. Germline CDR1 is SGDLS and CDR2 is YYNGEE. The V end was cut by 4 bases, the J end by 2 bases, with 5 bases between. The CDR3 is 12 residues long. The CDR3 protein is CASSHNTDTQYF. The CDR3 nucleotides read TGTGCCAGCAGCCACAACACAGATACGCAGTATTTT. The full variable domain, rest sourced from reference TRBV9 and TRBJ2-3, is DSGVTQTPKHLITATGQRVTLRCSPRSGDLSVYWYQQSLDQGLQFLIQYYNGEERAKGNILERFSAQQFPDLHSELNLSSLELGDSALYFCASSHNTDTQYFGPGTRLTVL.

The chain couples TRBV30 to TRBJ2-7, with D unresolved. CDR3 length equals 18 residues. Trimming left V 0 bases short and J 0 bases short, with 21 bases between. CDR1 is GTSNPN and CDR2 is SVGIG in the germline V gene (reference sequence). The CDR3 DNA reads TGTGCCTGGAGTGTACCGGTTGAAATCTATGTCCGCTCCTACGAGCAGTACTTC. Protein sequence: CAWSVPVEIYVRSYEQYF.

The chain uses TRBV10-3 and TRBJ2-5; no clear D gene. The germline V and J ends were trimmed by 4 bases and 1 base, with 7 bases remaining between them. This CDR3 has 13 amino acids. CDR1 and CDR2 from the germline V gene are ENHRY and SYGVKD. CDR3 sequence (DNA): TGTGCCATCAGTGGGGCCAGCCAAGAGACCCAGTACTTC. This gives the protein CAISGASQETQYF.

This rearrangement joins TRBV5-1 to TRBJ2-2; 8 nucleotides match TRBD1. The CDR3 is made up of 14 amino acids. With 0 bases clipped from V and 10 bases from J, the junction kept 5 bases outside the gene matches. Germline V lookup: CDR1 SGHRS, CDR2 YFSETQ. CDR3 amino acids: CASSLASGGLELFF. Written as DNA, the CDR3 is TGCGCCAGCAGCTTGGCCTCAGGGGGCCTGGAGCTGTTTTTT.

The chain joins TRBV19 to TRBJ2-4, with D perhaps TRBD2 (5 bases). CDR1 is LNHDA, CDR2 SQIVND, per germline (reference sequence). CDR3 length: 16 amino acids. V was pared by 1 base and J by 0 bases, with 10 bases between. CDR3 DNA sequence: TGTGCCAGTAGTATAGCGGGAACCCTAGCCAAAAACATTCAGTACTTC. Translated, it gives CASSIAGTLAKNIQYF. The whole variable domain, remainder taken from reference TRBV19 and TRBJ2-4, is DGGITQSPKYLFRKEGQNVTLSCEQNLNHDAMYWYRQDPGQGLRLIYYSQIVNDFQKGDIAEGYSVSREKKESFPLTVTSAQKNPTAFYLCASSIAGTLAKNIQYFGAGTRLSVL.

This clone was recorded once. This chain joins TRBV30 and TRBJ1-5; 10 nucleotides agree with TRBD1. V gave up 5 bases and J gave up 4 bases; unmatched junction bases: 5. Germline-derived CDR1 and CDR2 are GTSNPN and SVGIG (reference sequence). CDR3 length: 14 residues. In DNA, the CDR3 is TGTGCCTGGTCTCGGGGACAGGGGAATCAGCCCCAGCATTTT. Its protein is CAWSRGQGNQPQHF.

The DNA for the CDR3 is TGTGCCAGCAGTGAGGACACTTCCGGGACTAGGCTATCCTACGAGCAGTACTTC. Translated: CASSEDTSGTRLSYEQYF. This sequence joins TRBV25-1 and TRBJ2-7, with TRBD2 matching 8 bases. This CDR3 has 18 residues. Germline values: CDR1 MGHDK, CDR2 SYGVNS. The V and J ends lost 3 bases and 1 base, in that order; junction bases with no gene match: 14.